Listed here are 23 T cell receptor beta chains from one sample, sequenced in a study of immune cell composition in non-small cell lung cancer. The normal lung sample lay at least 3 cm, and maximally far, from the tumour. Using immunoSEQ multiplex PCR, the repertoire was profiled, and TCRdb retains in-frame clones only, with some absent. The sample records over 6,500 clones, roughly 69% being singletons. The sample taken for sequencing was non-adjacent lung tissue. The receptor set was obtained from a human donor with non-small cell lung cancer.

V is TRBV27 and J is TRBJ1-6; maybe TRBD1 (5 bases). Germline CDR1 is MNHEY and CDR2 is SMNVEV (reference sequence). V was pared by 4 bases and J by 5 bases, with 12 bases between. The CDR3 loop spans 15 amino acids. CDR3: CASSWGDQHNSPLHF. DNA for the CDR3: TGTGCCAGCAGTTGGGGGGATCAGCATAATTCACCCCTCCACTTT.

This clone was recorded once. The chain couples TRBV19 to TRBJ2-7, with 11 bases matching TRBD2. V lost 5 bases, J lost 0 bases, and 12 bases stayed unmatched. The CDR3 sequence is 18 residues long. In germline, CDR1 is LNHDA, CDR2 SQIVND (reference sequence). The chain's CDR3 is CASSHSRQLAGVSYEQYF. DNA of the CDR3: TGTGCCAGTAGTCACTCCCGCCAACTAGCGGGGGTCTCCTACGAGCAGTACTTC.

The gene calls are TRBV28 and TRBJ1-3; tentative D call: TRBD1 (5 bases). Germline-derived CDR1 and CDR2 are MDHEN and SYDVKM. The ends were cut back, 7 bases at V and 8 bases at J, with 15 bases in the middle. The CDR3 consists of 13 residues. CDR3 DNA: TGTGCCAGCAAAAGGCAGGGAGGGGACACCATATATTTT. Its protein is CASKRQGGDTIYF. The variable domain in full, with the rest retrieved from reference TRBV28 and TRBJ1-3, is DVKVTQSSRYLVKRTGEKVFLECVQDMDHENMFWYRQDPGLGLRLIYFSYDVKMKEKGDIPEGYSVSREKKERFSLILESASTNQTSMYLCASKRQGGDTIYFGEGSWLTVV.

Note on this clone: Relative to the germline gene, one junction end is altered; a read error may explain this. The rearrangement joins TRBV11-2 to TRBJ1-2, with D uncertain. CDR3 length: 12 amino acids. The germline CDR1 and CDR2 sequences are SGHAT and FQNNGV. The CDR3 reads CASSIGNDGYTF. The CDR3 DNA is TGTGCCAGCAGCATCGGTAACGATGGCTACACCTTC.

This clone was picked up a small number of times. J is TRBJ2-7 and V is TRBV6-5; 7 nucleotides align to TRBD1. The germline V gene has CDR1 MNHEY and CDR2 SVGAGI. The ends lost 7 bases at V and 1 base at J; junction bases unmatched: 7. This CDR3 has 14 amino acids. The CDR3 here is CASTRQGWSYEQYF. DNA for the CDR3: TGTGCCAGCACCAGACAGGGATGGTCCTACGAGCAGTACTTC.

The chain has TRBV5-8 and TRBJ1-2; 7 positions agree with TRBD1. Trimming removed 4 bases from V and 8 bases from J; junction bases left unmatched: 14. The germline gives CDR1 SGHTS, CDR2 YDEGEE. The CDR3 is 15 residues long. CDR3 nucleotide sequence: TGTGCCAGCAGCCCGACCCCGGGACAGCGCGGGGGCTACACCTTC. Translating gives CASSPTPGQRGGYTF.

The rearrangement uses TRBV7-9 and TRBJ2-7, with 8 nucleotides matching TRBD1. CDR1 SEHNR and CDR2 FQNEAQ come from the germline V gene (reference sequence). V was pared by 3 bases and J by 3 bases, with 4 bases of the junction left unmatched. The CDR3 covers 14 residues. The DNA for the CDR3 is TGTGCCAGCAGCTTTCACGGACAGGGCTACGAGCAGTACTTC. Protein sequence: CASSFHGQGYEQYF.

In its sample, this clone was seen once. The chain recombines TRBV6-1 with TRBJ2-7; 9 positions agree with TRBD1. The V segment lost 6 bases and the J segment 2 bases; nucleotides outside the gene matches: 2. The germline gives CDR1 MNHNS, CDR2 SASEGT. CDR3 length: 13 residues. CDR3 loop: CASRDRGPYEQYF. DNA for the CDR3: TGTGCCAGCAGGGACAGGGGTCCCTACGAGCAGTACTTC.

The J gene is TRBJ2-5, the V gene TRBV27; D call uncertain. V gave up 3 bases and J gave up 8 bases, with 13 bases separating them. Per the germline V gene, CDR1 is MNHEY and CDR2 is SMNVEV (reference sequence). The CDR3 has 13 amino acids. The CDR3 DNA reads TGTGCCAGCAGTTTCGCCGGGTTCGATACCCAGTACTTC. Translation gives CASSFAGFDTQYF.

This clone has only a few counts. This chain links TRBV7-8 with TRBJ2-3; 9 nucleotides agree with TRBD1. Trimming cost V 1 base and J 6 bases; bases outside gene matches: 8. CDR1 SGHVS and CDR2 FQNEAQ come from the germline V gene. The CDR3 spans 16 residues. The CDR3 loop is CASSLDRRQGVDTQYF. CDR3 coding DNA: TGTGCCAGCAGCTTAGACCGCCGACAGGGGGTCGATACGCAGTATTTT.

This rearrangement joins TRBV27 to TRBJ1-1; unclear D gene. The germline V gene encodes CDR1 MNHEY and CDR2 SMNVEV (reference sequence). The CDR3 runs 16 residues. V lost 6 bases, J lost 7 bases, and 24 bases lay in between. The CDR3 sequence: CASRLKGAQSLNEAFF. The DNA of the CDR3 is TGTGCCAGCAGACTAAAGGGAGCTCAGTCCCTTAATGAAGCTTTCTTT.

This clone has more than one count but fewer than ten. This chain connects TRBV5-1 to TRBJ1-2; D is unresolved. V lost 1 base and J 5 bases, leaving 12 bases between the germline ends. The CDR3 length is 14 residues. The germline V gene has CDR1 SGHRS and CDR2 YFSETQ. CDR3 in amino acids: CASSLSVQAYGYTF. The CDR3 region has the DNA TGCGCCAGCAGCTTGTCGGTTCAAGCGTATGGCTACACCTTC.

This clone was detected only a few times. J is TRBJ1-5 and V is TRBV2; no clear D. CDR1 SNHLY and CDR2 FYNNEI come from the germline V gene. V dropped 8 bases and J dropped 0 bases, with 8 bases sitting between them. This CDR3 is 13 amino acids long. The CDR3: CASGGDSNQPQHF. CDR3 nucleotides: TGTGCCAGCGGAGGAGATAGCAATCAGCCCCAGCATTTT. The whole variable domain, remainder taken from reference TRBV2 and TRBJ1-5, is EPEVTQTPSHQVTQMGQEVILRCVPISNHLYFYWYRQILGQKVEFLVSFYNNEISEKSEIFDDQFSVERPDGSNFTLKIRSTKLEDSAMYFCASGGDSNQPQHFGDGTRLSIL.

The V and J genes are TRBV6-6 and TRBJ1-2; TRBD1 matches at 7 bases. This CDR3 is 13 amino acids long. Looked up from germline, CDR1 is MNHNY and CDR2 is SVGAGI (reference sequence). The junction had 7 bases not matched to a gene; V was cut back by 5 bases and J by 7 bases. The CDR3 DNA reads TGTGCCAGCAGTCACACAGGGGTGGGTGGCTACACCTTC. This gives the protein CASSHTGVGGYTF.

This clone showed up just once. The rearrangement uses TRBV7-2 and TRBJ2-1, with 8 bases identical to TRBD1. The germline CDR1 and CDR2 sequences are SGHTA and FQGNSA. The CDR3 covers 14 residues. J gave up 7 bases and V 3 bases, and 5 bases lay outside the gene matches. CDR3 in DNA: TGTGCCAGCAGCTTTGACAGGGGCCGAAATGAGCAGTTCTTC. It specifies CASSFDRGRNEQFF. Using reference TRBV7-2 and TRBJ2-1 for the parts outside the CDR3, the full variable domain is GAGVSQSPSNKVTEKGKDVELRCDPISGHTALYWYRQSLGQGLEFLIYFQGNSAPDKSGLPSDRFSAERTGGSVSTLTIQRTQQEDSAVYLCASSFDRGRNEQFFGPGTRLTVL.

V gene TRBV27 combines with J gene TRBJ2-2; 14 bases match TRBD2. The CDR3 extends over 20 amino acids. V dropped 1 base and J dropped 14; count of bases not matched to a gene: 21. Per germline, CDR1 MNHEY and CDR2 SMNVEV (reference sequence). The CDR3 sequence: CASSLFGRVGAGTSGGGLFF. The DNA of the CDR3 is TGTGCCAGCAGTTTATTTGGACGTGTAGGGGCTGGGACTAGCGGGGGAGGTCTGTTTTTT.

This sequence joins TRBV11-1 and TRBJ2-7; weak D call: TRBD2 (6 bases). Germline loops: CDR1 SGHAT, CDR2 FQDESV (reference sequence). The CDR3 contains 15 residues. Trimming pared 5 bases from V and 3 bases from J, leaving 17 bases between. CDR3 coding DNA: TGTGCCAGCAGCCCGCGAGCGGGTGGGGGCTACGAGCAGTACTTC. Its translation: CASSPRAGGGYEQYF.

The table lists this clone with a few counts. The chain carries TRBV6-5 and TRBJ1-2, with D tentatively TRBD1 (5 bases). CDR3 size: 12 residues. In germline, CDR1 is MNHEY, CDR2 SVGAGI. The V gene lost 6 bases and the J gene lost 8 bases, with 13 bases spanning the gap. In DNA, the CDR3 is TGTGCCAGCAGCCCTCTCGGGGGGGGCTACACCTTC. The encoded protein is CASSPLGGGYTF.

This rearrangement joins TRBV29-1 to TRBJ2-1, with 11 bases that match TRBD2. Trimming at V came to 7 bases and at J to 6 bases, leaving 8 bases not matched to a gene. The CDR3 has 14 residues. The germline V gene has CDR1 SQVTM and CDR2 ANQGSEA. CDR3 loop: CSALTSGGPNEQFF. DNA for the CDR3: TGCAGCGCTTTAACTAGCGGGGGTCCCAATGAGCAGTTCTTC.

This clone was observed a few times. This specimen includes other DNA sequences encoding the same CDR3. The chain links TRBV7-9 to TRBJ2-3, with a tentative D call TRBD2 (5 bases). This CDR3 contains 12 residues. V lost 1 base, J lost 8 bases, and 7 bases lay in between. Germline assignment: CDR1 SEHNR and CDR2 FQNEAQ (reference sequence). The CDR3 DNA is TGTGCCAGCAGCTTAGTAGGAGGTACGCAGTATTTT. It encodes CASSLVGGTQYF.

This clone was recorded only once. V and J are TRBV7-9 and TRBJ1-5; 8 bases agree with TRBD1. Germline trimming cut 1 base from V and 4 bases from J; bases unmatched to any gene: 3. The CDR3 loop spans 15 amino acids. CDR1 and CDR2 (germline): SEHNR, FQNEAQ (reference sequence). CDR3 in DNA: TGTGCCAGCAGCTTAGGGACAGGGAAAAATCAGCCCCAGCATTTT. This codes for CASSLGTGKNQPQHF.

The genes are TRBV27 and TRBJ2-3, with unresolved D. Germline lookup yields CDR1 MNHEY and CDR2 SMNVEV (reference sequence). This CDR3 is built from 13 residues. Trimming removed 5 bases at V and 0 bases at J, with 6 bases between. In nucleotides, the CDR3 is TGTGCCAGCAGTCCCTTGAGCACAGATACGCAGTATTTT. It specifies CASSPLSTDTQYF.

V usage is TRBV7-9 and J usage is TRBJ1-6; D unclear. Germline V gene sequence: CDR1 SEHNR, CDR2 FQNEAQ (reference sequence). The CDR3 is 17 residues long. V was shortened by 3 bases and J by 8 bases, with 20 bases between the two germline ends. Written as DNA, the CDR3 is TGTGCCAGCAGCTTCGGAGGTGTGGGCAGGCTTGATTCACCCCTCCACTTT. Translating gives CASSFGGVGRLDSPLHF.